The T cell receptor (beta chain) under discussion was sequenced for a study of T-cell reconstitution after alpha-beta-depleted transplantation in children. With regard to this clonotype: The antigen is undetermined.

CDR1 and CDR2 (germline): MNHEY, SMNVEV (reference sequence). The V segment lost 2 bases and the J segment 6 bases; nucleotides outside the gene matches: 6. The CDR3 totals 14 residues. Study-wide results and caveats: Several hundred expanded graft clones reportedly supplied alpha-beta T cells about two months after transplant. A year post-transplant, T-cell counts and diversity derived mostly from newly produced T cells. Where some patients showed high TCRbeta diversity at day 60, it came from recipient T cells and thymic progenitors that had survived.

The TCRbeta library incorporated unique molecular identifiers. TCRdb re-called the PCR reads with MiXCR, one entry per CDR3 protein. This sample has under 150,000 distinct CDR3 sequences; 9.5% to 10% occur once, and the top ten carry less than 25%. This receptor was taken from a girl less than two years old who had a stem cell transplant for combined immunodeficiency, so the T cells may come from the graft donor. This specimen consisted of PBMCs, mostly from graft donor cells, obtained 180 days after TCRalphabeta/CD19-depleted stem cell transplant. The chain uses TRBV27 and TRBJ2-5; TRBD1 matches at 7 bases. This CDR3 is CASSLGQGDQTQYF. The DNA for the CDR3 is TGTGCCAGCAGTTTAGGGCAGGGGGATCAGACCCAGTACTTC.